This T cell receptor (beta chain) came from a study of radiotherapy plus CTLA-4 blockade in lung cancer. The V end lost 6 bases, the J end lost 0 bases, and 10 bases lay between the germline ends. This CDR3 comprises 14 residues. CDR1 LNHDA and CDR2 SQIVND come from the germline V gene (reference sequence). Measured with immunoSEQ multiplex PCR; TCRdb has only the in-frame clones, and not every one. Of tens of thousands of clones listed, about 87% are singletons. The sequence came from a human donor with non-small cell lung cancer that progressed on radiotherapy plus ipilimumab. The chain has TRBV19 and TRBJ2-3; perhaps TRBD1 as D (6 bases). Sample: peripheral blood, taken from a patient treated with radiotherapy plus ipilimumab. The DNA for the CDR3 is TGTGCCAGTAGACCCGGACAGAGCACAGATACGCAGTATTTT. This gives the protein CASRPGQSTDTQYF.